A single sample gave rise to the 5 T cell receptor beta chains below, sequenced in a study of CD8+ T cells in alopecia areata. As the sequencing template, cDNA was produced by extracting RNA and reverse transcribing it. TCRdb's table, derived via immunoSEQ multiplex PCR, lists solely in-frame clones and lacks some. The repertoire holds roughly 150,000 clones, with about 50% as singletons. The sequencing used CD8+ T cells sorted from blood, collected at week 0. Source of these receptors: a human donor with alopecia areata.

A few counts support this clone. The chain carries TRBV10-3 and TRBJ2-3; D is uncertain. The V gene's germline CDR1 is ENHRY and CDR2 SYGVKD. The CDR3 spans 16 residues. V lost 6 bases and J lost 1, with 17 bases in between. The CDR3 region has the DNA TGTGCCATCAGGAAAACGGACGGAACGGGCACAGATACGCAGTATTTT. This sequence encodes CAIRKTDGTGTDTQYF.

This clone has only a few counts. The chain is built from TRBV29-1 and TRBJ2-3, with D unclear. Trimming removed 5 bases from V and 7 bases from J, with 7 bases in between. The CDR3 loop spans 10 amino acids. Germline-derived CDR1 and CDR2 are SQVTM and ANQGSEA. The CDR3 region has the DNA TGCAGCGTTCCCCAGAATACGCAGTATTTT. Protein: CSVPQNTQYF.

V is TRBV6-5 and J is TRBJ1-1; no clear D gene. The germline CDR1 and CDR2 sequences are MNHEY and SVGAGI. V dropped 0 bases and J dropped 0 bases, with 8 bases sitting between them. The CDR3 extends over 15 amino acids. Here the CDR3 reads CASSYSKAVNTEAFF. The CDR3 DNA reads as TGTGCCAGCAGTTACTCTAAGGCAGTGAACACTGAAGCTTTCTTT.

This chain joins TRBV6-6 and TRBJ1-5, with 8 bases matching TRBD1. Germline V gives CDR1 MNHNY, CDR2 SVGAGI (reference sequence). The V and J ends lost 0 bases and 8 bases, in that order; junction bases with no gene match: 3. CDR3 length: 14 residues. The CDR3 bases are TGTGCCAGCAGTTACTCCCAGGGGGCAGAGCCCCAGCATTTT. Amino acid sequence: CASSYSQGAEPQHF.

The chain combines TRBV29-1 with TRBJ1-2, with D possibly matching TRBD1 (6 bases). CDR3 size: 12 residues. CDR1 and CDR2 (germline): SQVTM, ANQGSEA. V lost 6 bases, J lost 5 bases, and 13 bases lay in between. This chain's CDR3 is CSVDTGLYGYTF. CDR3 in DNA: TGCAGCGTAGACACAGGGTTATATGGCTACACCTTC.